This T cell receptor (beta chain) was sequenced in a study of cytomegalovirus exposure and HLA in healthy donors (dated 2017 in TCRdb). Turning to the overall study: An earlier analysis of approximately 640 of the donors reported approximately 300 Gb of sequence data and roughly 110 million unique TCR beta sequences from around 200 million T cells. Among 398 genotyped donors of the cohort, an average of roughly 240,000 unique TCR beta nucleotide sequences were sequenced per donor, around 20% of them non-productive. Roughly 290 gigabases of sequencing data and roughly 80 million unique TCR sequences made up an early release that covered roughly 670 HLA-typed donors. To study patterns of TCR occurrence, a later analysis re-analyzed previously published TCR beta repertoires from 666 donors and added high-resolution HLA genotyping. An earlier analysis of a few hundred of the donors applied high-throughput TCR beta sequencing to assess whether each TCR beta V gene segment acted as functional or pseudogenic. To predict cytomegalovirus infection status, the study brought together high-throughput TCR immunosequencing, statistical association of individual TCRs with disease status, and machine learning. A separate validation cohort of about 110 different subjects was used in addition to the roughly 670-subject first cohort. Every discovery cohort repertoire had been produced on one sequencing platform. In a later genetic analysis, genome-wide SNP genotypes for about 65% of the 666 donors were used, and that subset was treated as a discovery cohort. Roughly five DR-DQ haplotypes were handled as single units for association and clustering because linkage in the cohort was strong. Typing coverage varied by locus: roughly 620-640 donors for A, B, C, DRB1 and DQB1; more than 500 for DQA1; over 600 for DPA1; 450 to 480 for DPB1. HLA typing included class I and class II loci at four-digit resolution. Donor age, sex, ethnicity and CMV serostatus were compiled alongside the repertoire data. The later analysis used no new phenotypic data to find candidate immune exposures, relying instead on TCR beta sequences and their occurrence across donors. The study aimed to test whether signatures of past pathogen exposure could be identified by cataloging public T cell receptors. The study used immunosequencing to profile the T cell repertoires of several hundred subjects and linked those repertoires to cytomegalovirus serostatus. The genetic ancestry cluster associated with self-reported Caucasian donors included about 81% of the 300 to 400 genotyped donors.

Libraries were prepared through the immunoSEQ multiplex PCR assay. A mixture of 60 forward primers for TCR Vbeta segments and 13 reverse primers for TCR Jbeta segments was used in the multiplex PCR. A multiplex PCR assay on genomic DNA amplified the CDR3 region of rearranged TCR beta genes. On the Illumina HiSeq System, the amplified TCR beta libraries were sequenced as 87-base-pair reads. In the source study's methods: In a later analysis, some 80 million unique TCR beta chains were counted across the approximately 640 repertoires, and approximately 11 million of these chains were shared by at least two donors. Raw reads were error-corrected and collapsed into unique sequences with a nearest-neighbor algorithm that merged closely related sequences to remove PCR and sequencing errors. CDR3 sequences were aligned to IMGT reference sequences to assign V, D and J gene segments. For a sequence to be retained, at least a six-nucleotide match to both a V gene segment and a J gene segment was required. A rearrangement was called productive if the CDR3 had no stop codons and remained in frame with V and J, and every other rearrangement was called non-productive. Following IMGT convention, CDR3 was defined as the stretch from the second conserved V-encoded cysteine up to the conserved J-encoded phenylalanine. The earlier analysis of a few hundred of the donors excluded any sequence lacking an unambiguous match to a single V gene segment. In an earlier analysis of approximately 610 of the donors, V segments were called functional above 56.7% productive rearrangements and were called segregating when the between-donor standard deviation exceeded 5%. A statistical classification framework was built for diagnosing cytomegalovirus status from the catalog of TCR beta chain sequences. V and J gene assignment, in a later analysis, came from comparing TCR nucleotide sequences with IMGT/GENE-DB human TR gene sequences. The TCRdist pipeline was used in a later analysis to assign CDR3 sequences and most-parsimonious VDJ recombination scenarios. In a later analysis, each TCR beta chain was defined by its CDR3 amino acid sequence together with its V-gene family, and reads without a unique V-gene family were excluded. In a later analysis, approximately 590 highly shared, low-generation-probability nucleotide sequences were removed to address suspected cross-contamination and a sequencing artifact. In a later analysis, a clonal expansion index for each public chain was calculated from normalized within-repertoire ranks of inferred template counts. Generation probabilities in a later analysis came from a VDJ recombination model fitted to out-of-frame rearrangements, and those results were checked against IGoR. In a later analysis, hypergeometric tests were used to score TCR-TCR, TCR-HLA and TCR-CMV co-occurrence, with a repertoire-size bias correction applied to TCR pairs. False discovery rates were estimated in a later analysis by permuting HLA or CMV assignments 20 times. A later analysis grouped co-occurring TCRs with DBSCAN, adding TCRdist sequence similarity when clustering within HLA-allele-positive subsets. Repertoires with fewer than 30,000 or more than 120,000 public chains, plus five repertoires with anomalous nucleotide sharing, were excluded from co-occurrence clustering. TCRdb obtained this table from immuneACCESS and retained in-frame rearrangements with V and J assigned. These tables miss some clones; where compared with another copy, unresolved V genes account for less than half of the shortfall, and the remainder is unexplained. D and trimming were read from the DNA, whereas the V and J calls and clone size are those reported in that table. Within this sample are a few hundred thousand clones, with roughly 80% of them counted one time only. The ten largest clones capture around 16% of the sample.

About this clone: Its antigen is unknown. No base-level quality is on record; no much larger clone is a single base apart.

CDR1 and CDR2, looked up from the germline V gene (reference sequence), are MNHNY and SVGAGI. A distance of 22 bases separates the germline ends of V and J, which lose 8 bases and 5 bases respectively. The CDR3 numbers 16 residues from cysteine through phenylalanine. Only the CDR3 DNA is retained, 48 bases long and in frame from the first base. The research as a whole found: The cohort was sequenced for TCR beta chains only, and without alpha or paired-chain data the features that could be detected were limited. In a later analysis, the rate of TCR association differed among HLA loci, with DRB1 alleles having the most associated TCRs and HLA-C alleles having the fewest. At a false discovery rate of 0.05, a later analysis linked about 17,000 TCR beta sequences to specific HLA alleles. When HLA alleles, especially DR and DQ, strongly co-occurred, TCR associations were difficult to assign to individual alleles. Some IMGT-functional V segments, including TRBV6-2 and TRBV6-3, could not be distinguished by the 87-base-pair reads and were therefore excluded. Immune exposure information for the cohort was limited to CMV serostatus. It was suggested by the authors that the approach could potentially be generalized to other disease states and immunological phenotypes. Linkage disequilibrium might explain the correlated functional status among segregating V segments, but an unknown experimental factor could not be excluded. HLA typing was unavailable for some donors at each locus, so association tests used only the typed subset. According to a later genetic analysis, donors in an Asian-associated ancestry cluster had fewer N-insertions in productive TCRs than the approximately 670-donor mean. A few of the identified cytomegalovirus-associated TCR beta chains were confirmed in vitro to be specific for cytomegalovirus antigens. Most TCR sequences were seen in very few donors, while some public TCRs were found in many individuals. Several of the top co-occurrence clusters appeared to be linked to parvovirus B19, influenza, CMV and Epstein-Barr virus, according to a later analysis. The study listed 170 or so TCR beta chains as associated with cytomegalovirus. The earlier analysis of around 600 of the donors excluded about 16 rarely observed V segments, including chromosome 9 orphons, because counts were too low. A further reported finding was that TCR beta sequences accurately predicted the HLA-A and HLA-B alleles for most subjects in the first cohort. Sequencing depth was assumed to be roughly uniform across donors in the presence/absence analyses, though that assumption may not hold. In a later analysis, HLA-associated TCR beta chains were found to be more clonally expanded and to have lower generation probabilities than equally common non-associated chains. The classifier was reported to diagnose cytomegalovirus status with high specificity and sensitivity in both the original and validation cohorts. Most CMV-associated TCR beta chains appeared to be HLA-restricted in a later analysis, and the HLA associations seemed to be driven largely by CMV exposure. A later genetic analysis associated a missense DCLRE1C variant with V-gene and J-gene trimming of TCR beta chains, and an independent cohort replicated the association. In an earlier analysis of approximately 600 of the donors, most TCR beta V segments were observed in productive rearrangements about 90% or about 30% of the time, broadly matching IMGT annotations. The sequencing pipeline was judged likely to have produced a cluster of highly shared sequence variants as a technical artifact.

In total, roughly 670 healthy bone marrow donors made up the cohort. Cohort members were all nominally healthy when sampled, although unrecorded immune exposures were likely present. The donor was CMV seronegative and was included in the group of a few hundred seronegative cohort members. Every donor gave a peripheral blood sample, and the peripheral blood mononuclear cells from that sample were used for TCR beta sequencing. Genomic DNA was extracted from the blood cell samples with the Qiagen DNeasy Blood Extraction Kit. The sequence links TRBV6-6 to TRBJ1-5; a tentative D call is TRBD1 (5 bases match). The receptor was derived from a man between 40 and 49 years old in good health and CMV-seronegative. Specimen: PBMCs. The CDR3 is CASGVLWEGRHQPQHF. The DNA sequence is as follows: TGTGCCAGCGGAGTACTGTGGGAGGGGCGCCATCAGCCCCAGCATTTT.